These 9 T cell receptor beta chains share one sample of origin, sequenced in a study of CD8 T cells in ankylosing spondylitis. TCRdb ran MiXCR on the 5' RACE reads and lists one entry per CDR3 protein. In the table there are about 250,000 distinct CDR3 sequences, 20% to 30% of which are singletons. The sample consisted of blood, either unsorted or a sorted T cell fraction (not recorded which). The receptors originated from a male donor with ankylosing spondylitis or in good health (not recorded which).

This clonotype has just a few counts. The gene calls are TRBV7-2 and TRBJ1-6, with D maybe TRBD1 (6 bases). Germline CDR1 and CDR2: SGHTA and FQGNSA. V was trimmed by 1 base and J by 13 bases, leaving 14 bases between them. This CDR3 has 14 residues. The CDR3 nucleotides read TGTGCCAGCAGCTTAGTCCAGGGGCCACCGCCCCTCCACTTT. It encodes CASSLVQGPPPLHF.

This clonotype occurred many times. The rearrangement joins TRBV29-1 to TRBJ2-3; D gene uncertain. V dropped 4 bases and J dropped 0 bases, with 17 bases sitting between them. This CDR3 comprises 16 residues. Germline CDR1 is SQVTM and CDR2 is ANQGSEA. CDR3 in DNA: TGCAGCGTTGCAAGCCCACCTACGGGCAGCACAGATACGCAGTATTTT. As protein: CSVASPPTGSTDTQYF.

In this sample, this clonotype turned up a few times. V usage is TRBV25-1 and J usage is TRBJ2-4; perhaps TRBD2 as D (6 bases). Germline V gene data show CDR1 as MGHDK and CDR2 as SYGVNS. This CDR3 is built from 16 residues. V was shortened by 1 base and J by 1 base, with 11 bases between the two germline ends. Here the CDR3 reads CASSEWGDGAKNIQYF. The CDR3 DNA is TGTGCCAGCAGTGAATGGGGGGATGGGGCCAAAAACATTCAGTACTTC.

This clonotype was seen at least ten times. CDR3 loop: CSACTGTGTFDYEQYF. In DNA form, the CDR3 reads TGCAGTGCTTGTACCGGGACAGGGACGTTTGACTACGAGCAGTACTTC. This rearrangement joins TRBV20-1 to TRBJ2-7; 9 bases are a match to TRBD1. Germline V CDR1 and CDR2: DFQATT, SNEGSKA (reference sequence). Trimming took 5 bases from V and 3 from J; bases not matched to a gene: 14. This CDR3 contains 16 residues.

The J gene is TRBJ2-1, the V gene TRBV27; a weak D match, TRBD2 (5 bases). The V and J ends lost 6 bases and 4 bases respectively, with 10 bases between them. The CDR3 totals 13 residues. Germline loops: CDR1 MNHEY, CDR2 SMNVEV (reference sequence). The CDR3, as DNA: TGTGCCAGCAGGGCCCGGACTTACAATGAGCAGTTCTTC. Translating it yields CASRARTYNEQFF.

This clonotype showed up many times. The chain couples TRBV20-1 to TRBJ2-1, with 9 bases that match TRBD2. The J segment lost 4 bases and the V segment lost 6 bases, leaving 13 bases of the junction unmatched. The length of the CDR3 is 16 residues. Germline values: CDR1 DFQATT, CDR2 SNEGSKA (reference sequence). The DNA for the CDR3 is TGCAGTGCCGAGTCCCTTCTAGCGGGGAATTACAATGAGCAGTTCTTC. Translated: CSAESLLAGNYNEQFF.

The CDR3 nucleotides are TGTGCCATCAGGGACAGCGTAAATTCACCCCTCCACTTT. Translation: CAIRDSVNSPLHF. The genes are TRBV10-3 and TRBJ1-6, with D tentatively TRBD1 (6 bases). The V gene's germline CDR1 is ENHRY and CDR2 SYGVKD. This CDR3 has 13 amino acids. Deletions cut 6 bases from V and 7 bases from J, with 10 bases between.

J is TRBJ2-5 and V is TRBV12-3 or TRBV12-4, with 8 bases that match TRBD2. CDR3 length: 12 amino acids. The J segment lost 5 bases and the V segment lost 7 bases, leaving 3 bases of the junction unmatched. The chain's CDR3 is CASNAGGETQYF. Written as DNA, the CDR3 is TGTGCCAGCAACGCGGGGGGTGAGACCCAGTACTTC.

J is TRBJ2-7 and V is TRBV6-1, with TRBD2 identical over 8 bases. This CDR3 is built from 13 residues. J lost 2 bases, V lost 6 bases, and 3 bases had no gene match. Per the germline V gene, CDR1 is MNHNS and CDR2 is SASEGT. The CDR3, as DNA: TGTGCCAGCAGACGCGGGGGGCCCTACGAGCAGTACTTC. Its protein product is CASRRGGPYEQYF.